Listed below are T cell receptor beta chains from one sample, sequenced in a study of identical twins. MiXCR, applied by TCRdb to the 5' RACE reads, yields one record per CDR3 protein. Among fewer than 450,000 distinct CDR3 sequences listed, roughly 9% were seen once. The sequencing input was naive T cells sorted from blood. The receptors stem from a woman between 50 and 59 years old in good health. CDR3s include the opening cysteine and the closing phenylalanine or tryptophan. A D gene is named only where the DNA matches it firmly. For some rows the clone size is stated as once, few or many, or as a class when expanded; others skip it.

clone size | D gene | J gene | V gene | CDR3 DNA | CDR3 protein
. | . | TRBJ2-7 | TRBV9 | TGTGCCAGCAGCGTAGAGTTAGAGGCCTACGAGCAGTACTTC | CASSVELEAYEQYF
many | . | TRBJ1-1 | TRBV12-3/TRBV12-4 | TGTGCCAGCAGTCCCGGGGGAAGTAACACTGAAGCTTTCTTT | CASSPGGSNTEAFF
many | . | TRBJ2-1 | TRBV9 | TGTGCCAGCAGCGTAGCTGGGGGGAATGAGCAGTTCTTC | CASSVAGGNEQFF
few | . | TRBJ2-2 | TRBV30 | TGTGCCTGGAGTGCCGGGCCTCCGAACACCGGGGAGCTGTTTTTT | CAWSAGPPNTGELFF
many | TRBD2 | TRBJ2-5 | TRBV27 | TGTGCCAGCAGTTTATTGTATAGCGGGGAGACCCAGTACTTC | CASSLLYSGETQYF
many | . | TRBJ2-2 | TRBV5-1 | TGCGCCAGCGGGATTACGGGAGAGAACACCGGGGAGCTGTTTTTT | CASGITGENTGELFF
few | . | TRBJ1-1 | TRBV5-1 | TGCGCCAGCAGCGAACCGACATCTGAAGCTTTCTTT | CASSEPTSEAFF
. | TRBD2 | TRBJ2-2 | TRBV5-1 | TGCGCCAGCAGCTTGGAAGCGGGAGGGCCCACCGGGGAGCTGTTTTTT | CASSLEAGGPTGELFF
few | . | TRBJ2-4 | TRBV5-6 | TGTGCCAGCAGCTTGGTTGCGTGGGACCCAGCCAAAAACATTCAGTACTTC | CASSLVAWDPAKNIQYF
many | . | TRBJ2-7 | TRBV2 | TGTGCCAGCGGTATACTAGGTTCTGTCGAGCAGTACTTC | CASGILGSVEQYF
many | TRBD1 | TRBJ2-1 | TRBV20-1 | TGCAGTGCTAGAGACAGGGGGCTTTACAATGAGCAGTTCTTC | CSARDRGLYNEQFF
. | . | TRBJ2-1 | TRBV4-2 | TGTGCCAGCAGCCAAGATCTTTTCGGTGAGCAGTTCTTC | CASSQDLFGEQFF
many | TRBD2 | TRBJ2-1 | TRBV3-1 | TGTGCCAGCAGCCAAGTTGTCCTAGCGGGAGGGAAGCAGTTCTTC | CASSQVVLAGGKQFF
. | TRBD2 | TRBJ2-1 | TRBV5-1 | TGCGCCAGCAATGAGCGGGAGTGGTACAATGAGCAGTTCTTC | CASNEREWYNEQFF
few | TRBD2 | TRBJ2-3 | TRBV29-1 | TGCAGCGCTGAAGGACTAGCGGGAGATCATACGCAGTATTTT | CSAEGLAGDHTQYF
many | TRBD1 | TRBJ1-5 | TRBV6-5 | TGTGCCAGCAGCGACAGGGGTTATCAGCCCCAGCATTTT | CASSDRGYQPQHF
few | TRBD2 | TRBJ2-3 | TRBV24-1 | TGTGCCACCCGGCAGCGGGAGACGACAGATACGCAGTATTTT | CATRQRETTDTQYF
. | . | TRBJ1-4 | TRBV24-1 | TGTGCCACCAGTGCGGGGGTAACCGGAGGAGAAAAACTGTTTTTT | CATSAGVTGGEKLFF
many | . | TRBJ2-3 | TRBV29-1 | TGCAGCGTTGAAGACAGGTCTAGCACAGATACGCAGTATTTT | CSVEDRSSTDTQYF
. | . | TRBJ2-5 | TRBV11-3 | TGTGCCAGCAGCTTAAGAAAGACCCAAGAGACCCAGTACTTC | CASSLRKTQETQYF
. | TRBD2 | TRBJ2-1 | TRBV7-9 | TGTGCCAGCAGCTTAGATCACCGGACTAGCGGGAACAATGAGCAGTTCTTC | CASSLDHRTSGNNEQFF
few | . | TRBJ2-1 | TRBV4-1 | TGCGCCAGCACGAAGGCTCCCAGTTCCTACAATGAGCAGTTCTTC | CASTKAPSSYNEQFF
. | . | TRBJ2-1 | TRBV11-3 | TGTGCCAGCAGCTTAGGGGCTTGGGACAATGAGCAGTTCTTC | CASSLGAWDNEQFF
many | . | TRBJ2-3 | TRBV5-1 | TGCGCCAGCAGCTTGGCCCTCCTTTTGGACTCAGATACGCAGTATTTT | CASSLALLLDSDTQYF
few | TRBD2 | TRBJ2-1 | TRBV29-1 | TGCAGCGTTGTGGTGGCTAGCGGAAGGAATGAGCAGTTCTTC | CSVVVASGRNEQFF
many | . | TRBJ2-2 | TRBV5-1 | TGCGCCAGCAGCCCGATCGACGCCGGGGAGCTGTTTTTT | CASSPIDAGELFF
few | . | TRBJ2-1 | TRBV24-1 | TGTGCCACCAGTGAAGGGGACCTTGAGCAGTTCTTC | CATSEGDLEQFF
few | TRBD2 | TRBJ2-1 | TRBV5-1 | TGCGCCAGCAGCTTGGCTAGCGGGGTAAACAATGAGCAGTTCTTC | CASSLASGVNNEQFF